This T cell receptor beta chain was found in a study of T cell responses to AZD1222 COVID-19 vaccine. Study findings and constraints: Seropositive at baseline were only a handful of AZD1222 recipients. With dominance at 160-218 and 743-854, vaccine-associated CD4 TCRs spanned spike. Most donors were white British, females outnumbered males, and clonal diversity was possibly underestimated. Sampling that yielded the repertoires occurred only after the peak T cell response.

Assay: immunoSEQ multiplex PCR; the TCRdb copy retains only in-frame clones and omits some. The sample holds 90,000 to 100,000 clones; around 89% are singletons and the top ten take around 3%. About this clone itself: Its target is unknown.

Germline CDR1 ENHRY, CDR2 SYGVKD. This CDR3 spans 15 amino acids. Trimming pared 0 bases from V and 4 bases from J, leaving 12 bases between. V and J are TRBV10-3 and TRBJ1-1; D perhaps matches TRBD1 (5 bases). The sequence derives from an adult in good health. This specimen consisted of peripheral blood, obtained on day 0 of AZD1222 vaccination. The CDR3: CAISESGGTITEAFF. CDR3 DNA sequence: TGTGCCATCAGTGAGTCGGGGGGGACCATCACTGAAGCTTTCTTT.